The 24 T cell receptor beta chains reported below all come from one sample, sequenced in a study of blood T cell repertoires in COVID-19. TCRdb keeps only in-frame clones here, not all; method: immunoSEQ multiplex PCR. Of over 60,000 clones in the sample, 80% to 90% were seen once. Sequenced material: peripheral blood. All receptors come from a man in his forties with acute or convalescent COVID-19.

This chain connects TRBV10-2 to TRBJ2-1, with TRBD1 identical over 7 bases. The CDR3 loop spans 17 amino acids. Germline CDR1 and CDR2: WSHSY and SAAADI. V shed 0 bases, J shed 10 bases, and the junction held 15 bases outside the gene matches. The chain's CDR3 is CASSESRPGTEISEQFF. In DNA, the CDR3 is TGCGCCAGCAGTGAGTCGCGACCCGGGACAGAGATTTCGGAGCAGTTCTTC.

The gene calls are TRBV7-2 and TRBJ1-3; D gene unclear. The V end lost 3 bases, the J end lost 0 bases, and 6 bases lay between the germline ends. The germline CDR1 and CDR2 sequences are SGHTA and FQGNSA. This CDR3 contains 14 residues. DNA of the CDR3: TGTGCCAGCAGCTTGGCACCCTCTGGAAACACCATATATTTT. Its protein product is CASSLAPSGNTIYF.

The chain has TRBV12-3 or TRBV12-4 and TRBJ2-7; D is undetermined. The CDR3 is made up of 11 amino acids. The V and J ends lost 2 bases and 5 bases respectively, with 4 bases between them. The CDR3 DNA follows: TGTGCCAGCAGTTTATTTAACGAGCAGTACTTC. It encodes CASSLFNEQYF.

The table lists this clone with a count of one. The chain links TRBV3-1 (or the pseudogene TRBV3-2) to TRBJ2-5, with D tentatively TRBD2 (5 bases). The germline CDR1 and CDR2 sequences are LGHDT and YNNKEL (reference sequence). CDR3 length equals 14 residues. Trimming shortened V by 5 bases and J by 2 bases, and 12 bases separated the two germline ends. The CDR3 sequence is CASSELVNQETQYF. In DNA, the CDR3 is TGTGCCAGCAGCGAACTAGTTAATCAAGAGACCCAGTACTTC.

V usage is TRBV29-1 and J usage is TRBJ1-2; 11 bases are shared with TRBD1. Germline assignment: CDR1 SQVTM and CDR2 ANQGSEA. Trimming took 2 bases from V and 8 from J; bases not matched to a gene: 13. CDR3 length equals 16 residues. As DNA, the CDR3 is TGCAGCGTTGAAACCCTCGGGACAGGGGGGGGCGAGGGCTACACCTTC. The encoded protein is CSVETLGTGGGEGYTF.

The chain uses TRBV3-1 (or the pseudogene TRBV3-2) and TRBJ1-1; D gene unclear. The CDR3 covers 13 residues. CDR1 and CDR2 (germline): LGHDT, YNNKEL (reference sequence). Trimming removed 4 bases at V and 1 base at J, with 7 bases between. CDR3 in DNA: TGTGCCAGCAGCCCACGGGGGAACACTGAAGCTTTCTTT. It is translated as CASSPRGNTEAFF.

The V and J genes are TRBV24-1 and TRBJ2-5, with 11 nucleotides matching TRBD1. The CDR3 is made up of 15 amino acids. Per germline, CDR1 KGHDR and CDR2 SFDVKD. Losses at the gene ends were 4 bases for V and 5 bases for J; bases not matched to a gene: 5. In DNA form, the CDR3 reads TGTGCCACCAGTGACTGGACAGGGGGCCTGGAGACCCAGTACTTC. Its protein is CATSDWTGGLETQYF.

This clone has a handful of counts. A junction end diverges from the germline sequence, so it may reflect a read error. The rearrangement joins TRBV7-9 to TRBJ1-5; perhaps TRBD1 as D (6 bases). There are 11 residues in the CDR3. Germline V gene lookup returns CDR1 SEHNR and CDR2 FQNEAQ (reference sequence). Here the CDR3 reads CITGFNQPQHF. Written as DNA, the CDR3 is TGCATAACAGGGTTCAATCAGCCCCAGCATTTT.

J is TRBJ1-1 and V is TRBV12-3 or TRBV12-4, with a tentative D call TRBD1 (6 bases). The CDR3 loop spans 13 amino acids. The V end was cut by 5 bases, the J end by 6 bases, with 13 bases between. The CDR3 bases are TGTGCCAGCAGTGTACAGGGAGGGTCTGAAGCTTTCTTT. It specifies CASSVQGGSEAFF.

The chain is built from TRBV9 and TRBJ1-1, with D uncertain. CDR1 is SGDLS, CDR2 YYNGEE, per germline. The V and J ends lost 2 bases and 6 bases respectively, with 11 bases between them. This CDR3 contains 13 residues. CDR3 in DNA: TGTGCCAGCAGCGTGGTCCTCACAGCTGAAGCTTTCTTT. Translation: CASSVVLTAEAFF.

The chain employs TRBV18 and TRBJ1-2, with D possibly matching TRBD1 (6 bases). CDR3 length: 14 amino acids. Germline CDR1 is KGHSH and CDR2 is LQKENI. Trimming pared 2 bases from V and 8 bases from J, leaving 15 bases between. CDR3 in DNA: TGTGCCAGCTCACCAGAAGGGCAGGGGCGCGGCTACACCTTC. As protein: CASSPEGQGRGYTF.

The chain recombines TRBV2 with TRBJ2-3, with 7 bases identical to TRBD2. Per the germline V gene, CDR1 is SNHLY and CDR2 is FYNNEI. The V and J ends lost 6 bases and 0 bases, in that order; junction bases with no gene match: 3. This CDR3 spans 14 amino acids. The DNA for the CDR3 is TGTGCCAGCAGGTCGGGAGGAAGCACAGATACGCAGTATTTT. It yields the protein CASRSGGSTDTQYF.

The rearrangement joins TRBV24-1 to TRBJ1-1, with 8 bases identical to TRBD1. Germline trimming cut 6 bases from V and 4 bases from J; bases unmatched to any gene: 3. Germline loops: CDR1 KGHDR, CDR2 SFDVKD. The CDR3 is 13 residues long. The CDR3 here is CATSRQGSTEAFF. The CDR3 nucleotides read TGTGCCACCAGTAGACAGGGGTCCACTGAAGCTTTCTTT.

The gene calls are TRBV7-9 and TRBJ1-4, with 8 bases aligning to TRBD1. The CDR3 totals 15 residues. Trimming removed 4 bases from V and 8 bases from J; junction bases left unmatched: 9. Germline V gene data show CDR1 as SEHNR and CDR2 as FQNEAQ (reference sequence). CDR3 protein: CASSSPRTGWEKLFF. The CDR3 nucleotides are TGTGCCAGCAGCTCTCCCCGGACAGGGTGGGAAAAACTGTTTTTT.

The genes are TRBV5-1 and TRBJ2-7; D gene uncertain. The germline CDR1 and CDR2 sequences are SGHRS and YFSETQ. Deletions cut 0 bases from V and 5 bases from J, with 21 bases between. The CDR3 is 17 residues long. CDR3 region: CASSLVVQGAALDEQYF. The DNA of the CDR3 is TGCGCCAGCAGCTTGGTCGTACAAGGAGCCGCGTTGGACGAGCAGTACTTC.

This chain uses TRBV6-4 with TRBJ1-1; D is perhaps TRBD1 (5 bases). The CDR3 is 17 residues long. V was shortened by 2 bases and J by 6 bases, with 22 bases between the two germline ends. The V gene's germline CDR1 is MRHNA and CDR2 SNTAGT. The CDR3 reads CASSDRIRAGTGPEAFF. The CDR3, as DNA: TGTGCCAGCAGTGACCGGATCAGGGCAGGAACCGGGCCTGAAGCTTTCTTT.

The chain recombines TRBV7-3 with TRBJ2-1; TRBD1 agrees at 10 bases. Germline loops: CDR1 SGHTA, CDR2 FQGTGA. The CDR3 is 16 amino acids. V lost 1 base, J lost 4 bases, and 4 bases stayed unmatched. The CDR3 nucleotides read TGTGCCAGCAGCTTAAGCCGGACAGGGGGATACAATGAGCAGTTCTTC. Translated, it gives CASSLSRTGGYNEQFF.

The genes are TRBV2 and TRBJ1-2, with 7 bases that match TRBD1. This CDR3 spans 14 amino acids. Germline CDR1 SNHLY, CDR2 FYNNEI. The trim removed 6 bases at V and 0 bases at J, leaving 4 bases unmatched. The CDR3 spells CASSGQATNYGYTF. The CDR3 coding sequence is TGTGCCAGCAGCGGACAGGCGACTAACTATGGCTACACCTTC.

The gene calls are TRBV6-1 and TRBJ1-1; perhaps TRBD1 as D (6 bases). CDR1 is MNHNS and CDR2 is SASEGT in the germline V gene. This CDR3 has 15 residues. V shed 2 bases and J shed 0 bases, with 10 bases lying between them. CDR3 bases: TGTGCCAGCAGTGAACAGGGGAACCTGAACACTGAAGCTTTCTTT. Protein product: CASSEQGNLNTEAFF.

The chain joins TRBV2 to TRBJ2-7; 7 bases are shared with TRBD1. Germline V lookup: CDR1 SNHLY, CDR2 FYNNEI. CDR3 length: 15 residues. V lost 6 bases and J lost 1; bases outside the gene matches: 9. The CDR3 sequence is CASRQGFWESYEQYF. Here the CDR3 DNA reads TGTGCCAGCAGACAGGGGTTTTGGGAGTCCTACGAGCAGTACTTC.

The chain combines TRBV6-5 with TRBJ2-3, with D maybe TRBD1 (5 bases). CDR3 length: 14 amino acids. V was clipped by 6 bases and J by 3 bases, with 13 bases between them. Germline values: CDR1 MNHEY, CDR2 SVGAGI. The CDR3 DNA is TGTGCCAGCAGCGACAGATTTAAAACAGATACGCAGTATTTT. It translates to CASSDRFKTDTQYF.

V usage is TRBV7-2 and J usage is TRBJ2-2; 11 bases line up with TRBD2. The CDR3 covers 17 residues. V was pared by 5 bases and J by 8 bases, with 13 bases of the junction left unmatched. Germline CDR1 and CDR2: SGHTA and FQGNSA. Here the CDR3 DNA reads TGTGCCAGCAGCCACGATCTAGCGGGGGGAAGAAGAGGGGAGCTGTTTTTT. Its protein is CASSHDLAGGRRGELFF. The complete variable domain, with remaining parts taken from reference TRBV7-2 and TRBJ2-2, reads GAGVSQSPSNKVTEKGKDVELRCDPISGHTALYWYRQSLGQGLEFLIYFQGNSAPDKSGLPSDRFSAERTGGSVSTLTIQRTQQEDSAVYLCASSHDLAGGRRGELFFGEGSRLTVL.

V and J are TRBV6-1 and TRBJ1-4; no reliable D call. Trimming cost V 2 bases and J 8 bases, with 9 bases left between them. The germline gives CDR1 MNHNS, CDR2 SASEGT. The CDR3 is made up of 13 amino acids. The DNA of the CDR3 is TGTGCCAGCAGTGAATTCGTCCCGGAAAAACTGTTTTTT. Residues: CASSEFVPEKLFF.

The chain uses TRBV10-1 and TRBJ2-3; 10 nucleotides align to TRBD2. V shed 4 bases and J 2 bases; nucleotides not matched to a gene: 6. Germline-derived CDR1 and CDR2 are WNHNN and SYGVQD (reference sequence). The CDR3 is 16 amino acids. This CDR3 reads CASSVRTSGNTDTQYF. The CDR3 nucleotides read TGCGCCAGCAGTGTAAGGACTAGCGGAAACACAGATACGCAGTATTTT.